A single sample is the source of the 5 T cell receptor beta chains below, sequenced in a study of cytotoxic CD8 clonotypes in ibrutinib-treated CLL. The data were produced by immunoSEQ multiplex PCR, yet TCRdb's version contains in-frame clones alone and is incomplete. The data hold 270,000 or so clones, with around 77% observed a single time. Here the sequenced sample was PBMCs, taken at disease progression, from a patient treated with ibrutinib. These receptors were taken from a human donor with chronic lymphocytic leukemia.

This clone appeared a single time. This chain connects TRBV2 to TRBJ1-3, with unresolved D. The CDR3 totals 15 residues. CDR1 SNHLY and CDR2 FYNNEI come from the germline V gene. V was pared by 4 bases and J by 4 bases, with 14 bases between. CDR3 sequence: CASSGYLQSGNTIYF. The CDR3 bases are TGTGCCAGCAGTGGGTACCTACAGAGCGGAAACACCATATATTTT.

This clone was observed a few times. V gene TRBV7-8 combines with J gene TRBJ2-7; D is tentatively TRBD1 or TRBD2 (5 bases each). Germline CDR1 reads SGHVS; CDR2 reads FQNEAQ. V was clipped by 5 bases and J by 5 bases, with 16 bases between them. This CDR3 has 14 amino acids. CDR3 loop: CASSPSGRPDEQYF. As DNA, the CDR3 is TGTGCCAGCAGCCCATCGGGACGACCGGACGAGCAGTACTTC.

The chain has TRBV4-3 and TRBJ1-1, with D possibly matching TRBD1 (5 bases). The V end was cut by 0 bases, the J end by 3 bases, with 17 bases between. The V gene's germline CDR1 is LGHNA and CDR2 YSLEER. The CDR3 extends over 17 amino acids. The CDR3 DNA reads TGCGCCAGCAGCCAAGACCATCTTTCCAGGGTCGACACTGAAGCTTTCTTT. Translating it yields CASSQDHLSRVDTEAFF.

This sequence joins TRBV15 and TRBJ1-3; D remains unclear. CDR3 size: 15 residues. Germline CDR1 reads LNHNV; CDR2 reads YYDKDF (reference sequence). V was trimmed by 5 bases and J by 0 bases, leaving 11 bases between them. CDR3 in amino acids: CATSRRTFSGNTIYF. CDR3 coding DNA: TGTGCCACCAGCCGCCGGACCTTCTCTGGAAACACCATATATTTT.

This clone was counted only a few times. The sample carries other DNA sequences with the same CDR3. V and J are TRBV7-9 and TRBJ1-5; D not resolved. V was trimmed by 1 base and J by 4 bases, leaving 2 bases between them. Germline values: CDR1 SEHNR, CDR2 FQNEAQ (reference sequence). The CDR3 consists of 12 residues. CDR3 protein: CASSLGNQPQHF. For the CDR3, the DNA is TGTGCCAGCAGCTTAGGTAATCAGCCCCAGCATTTT.